A single sample is the source of the 19 T cell receptor beta chains below, sequenced in a study of blood T cell repertoires in COVID-19. Some clones are missing from TCRdb's copy, which holds only in-frame ones; the method was immunoSEQ multiplex PCR. This table has roughly 120,000 clones, approximately 85% appearing once. Sequenced material: peripheral blood. These receptors all come from a woman aged 60-70 years with acute or convalescent COVID-19.

The V call is TRBV5-6, the J call TRBJ2-5; weak D call: TRBD2 (7 bases). V was clipped by 1 base and J by 5 bases, with 15 bases between them. The CDR3 has 15 residues. Per the germline V gene, CDR1 is SGHDT and CDR2 is YYEEEE. CDR3 loop: CASSLYAGAGETQYF. The CDR3 coding sequence is TGTGCCAGCAGCTTGTATGCGGGGGCGGGGGAGACCCAGTACTTC.

This chain joins TRBV6-2 or TRBV6-3 and TRBJ1-5; 7 nucleotides match TRBD1. After removal of 6 bases from V and 2 bases from J, the junction contained 7 bases not matched to a gene. The CDR3 runs 15 residues. Germline CDR1 is MNHEY and CDR2 is SVGEGT. The CDR3 sequence is CASSLTGEGNQPQHF. As DNA, the CDR3 is TGTGCCAGCAGCCTAACAGGGGAGGGCAATCAGCCCCAGCATTTT.

The genes are TRBV9 and TRBJ2-2; 12 bases fit TRBD1. The length of the CDR3 is 16 residues. The V gene's germline CDR1 is SGDLS and CDR2 YYNGEE. V lost 3 bases, J lost 4 bases, and 4 bases stayed unmatched. Here the CDR3 reads CASSAPGQGATGELFF. Written as DNA, the CDR3 is TGTGCCAGCAGCGCGCCGGGACAGGGGGCCACCGGGGAGCTGTTTTTT.

The genes are TRBV5-1 and TRBJ2-1; a possible D gene is TRBD1 (7 bases). There are 14 residues in the CDR3. The germline V and J ends were trimmed by 4 bases and 4 bases, with 12 bases remaining between them. In germline, CDR1 is SGHRS, CDR2 YFSETQ. CDR3 loop: CASSPAGGYNEQFF. The CDR3 DNA is TGCGCCAGCAGCCCCGCAGGGGGGTACAATGAGCAGTTCTTC. The full variable domain, rest sourced from reference TRBV5-1 and TRBJ2-1, is KAGVTQTPRYLIKTRGQQVTLSCSPISGHRSVSWYQQTPGQGLQFLFEYFSETQRNKGNFPGRFSGRQFSNSRSEMNVSTLELGDSALYLCASSPAGGYNEQFFGPGTRLTVL.

This sequence joins TRBV6-5 and TRBJ1-1; no reliable D call. V was pared by 0 bases and J by 4 bases, with 12 bases between. The CDR3 covers 15 residues. CDR1 MNHEY and CDR2 SVGAGI come from the germline V gene. In DNA, the CDR3 is TGTGCCAGCAGTTACTCGAATTTTGAGATCACTGAAGCTTTCTTT. Protein sequence: CASSYSNFEITEAFF.

The chain links TRBV4-2 to TRBJ1-2; D possibly corresponds to TRBD1 (5 bases). CDR1 and CDR2 from the germline V gene are LGHNA and YNFKEQ. The V end lost 1 base, the J end lost 2 bases, and 5 bases lay between the germline ends. The CDR3 is 13 amino acids. CDR3 amino acids: CASSQGQNYGYTF. CDR3 in DNA: TGTGCCAGCAGCCAAGGACAGAACTATGGCTACACCTTC.

The chain couples TRBV6-4 to TRBJ2-2; D perhaps matches TRBD1 (6 bases). Germline V CDR1 and CDR2: MRHNA, SNTAGT. The CDR3 is 15 residues long. The V end lost 6 bases, the J end lost 1 base, and 12 bases lay between the germline ends. This CDR3 reads CASRAGTQNTGELFF. Here the CDR3 DNA reads TGTGCCAGCAGAGCCGGGACACAGAACACCGGGGAGCTGTTTTTT.

The chain employs TRBV7-9 and TRBJ1-1, with D possibly matching TRBD1 (6 bases). The CDR3 has 15 residues. Looked up from germline, CDR1 is SEHNR and CDR2 is FQNEAQ (reference sequence). The V end was cut by 3 bases, the J end by 4 bases, with 15 bases between. CDR3 sequence reads: CASSFYRDTTTEAFF. In DNA form, the CDR3 reads TGTGCCAGCAGCTTTTACCGGGACACGACCACTGAAGCTTTCTTT.

The J gene is TRBJ1-6, the V gene TRBV7-9, with D maybe TRBD1 (5 bases). V was pared by 5 bases and J by 0 bases, with 14 bases between. The CDR3 runs to 17 residues. Germline assignment: CDR1 SEHNR and CDR2 FQNEAQ (reference sequence). The CDR3 region has the DNA TGTGCCAGCAGCCCCCAAGGGGCGAGCTCCTATAATTCACCCCTCCACTTT. This gives the protein CASSPQGASSYNSPLHF.

This chain links TRBV4-3 with TRBJ1-2; TRBD1 might be the D (5 bases). The CDR3 is made up of 15 amino acids. The germline V gene has CDR1 LGHNA and CDR2 YSLEER. The V end lost 0 bases, the J end lost 9 bases, and 17 bases lay between the germline ends. CDR3 sequence reads: CASSQDTGSRGSYTF. Here the CDR3 DNA reads TGCGCCAGCAGCCAAGATACAGGCTCGCGGGGTAGCTACACCTTC.

The genes are TRBV2 and TRBJ1-1, with 7 positions matching TRBD1. This CDR3 has 16 amino acids. The J segment lost 0 bases and the V segment lost 5 bases, leaving 9 bases of the junction unmatched. Germline loops: CDR1 SNHLY, CDR2 FYNNEI. CDR3 sequence reads: CASSITGVRVNTEAFF. CDR3 nucleotides: TGTGCCAGCAGTATTACAGGGGTTAGAGTGAACACTGAAGCTTTCTTT.

The CDR3 region has the DNA TGTGCCAGCAGCCCAGGTCGACAGCGTGAAGCTTTCTTT. This sequence encodes CASSPGRQREAFF. This chain uses TRBV5-6 with TRBJ1-1; tentatively, D is TRBD1 (5 bases). CDR1 is SGHDT, CDR2 YYEEEE, per germline. V was cut by 4 bases and J by 7 bases, with 14 bases left in between. CDR3 size: 13 residues. Using reference TRBV5-6 and TRBJ1-1 for the parts outside the CDR3, the full variable domain is DAGVTQSPTHLIKTRGQQVTLRCSPKSGHDTVSWYQQALGQGPQFIFQYYEEEERQRGNFPDRFSGHQFPNYSSELNVNALLLGDSALYLCASSPGRQREAFFGQGTRLTVV.

CDR3 in amino acids: CAWSGQGGETQYF. CDR3 sequence (DNA): TGTGCCTGGAGCGGACAGGGAGGAGAGACCCAGTACTTC. The chain joins TRBV30 to TRBJ2-5; TRBD1 agrees at 8 bases. Losses at the gene ends were 3 bases for V and 4 bases for J; bases not matched to a gene: 4. This CDR3 is 13 amino acids long. Germline V lookup: CDR1 GTSNPN, CDR2 SVGIG (reference sequence).

In regard to this clone: A read error may produce the germline difference seen at one junction end. The chain is built from TRBV10-1 and TRBJ2-3, with 12 bases that match TRBD2. The CDR3 has 16 residues. Germline V gene data show CDR1 as WNHNN and CDR2 as SYGVQD (reference sequence). CDR3 region: CATSTLAGGSTDTQYF. DNA for the CDR3: TGCGCCACCAGTACTCTAGCGGGGGGGAGCACAGATACGCAGTATTTT.

V and J are TRBV5-4 and TRBJ1-2, with D unresolved. V was clipped by 0 bases and J by 8 bases, with 17 bases between them. The CDR3 is made up of 15 amino acids. From germline, CDR1 is SGHNT and CDR2 YYREEE (reference sequence). The CDR3 sequence: CASSLVQAQDRGYTF. The CDR3 nucleotides read TGTGCCAGCAGCTTGGTCCAGGCCCAAGATAGGGGCTACACCTTC.

This clone was seen a single time. This chain uses TRBV15 with TRBJ1-1, with a weak D call TRBD1 (6 bases). The germline V and J ends were trimmed by 5 bases and 4 bases, with 14 bases remaining between them. CDR1 is LNHNV, CDR2 YYDKDF, per germline (reference sequence). The CDR3 totals 14 residues. CDR3 DNA: TGTGCCACCAGCCTGGGGGCAGGGTTCACTGAAGCTTTCTTT. Amino acids: CATSLGAGFTEAFF.

This clone has just a few counts. This sequence joins TRBV25-1 and TRBJ2-3; perhaps TRBD2 as D (6 bases). The CDR3 spans 16 residues. CDR1 is MGHDK, CDR2 SYGVNS, per germline. V lost 4 bases to trimming and J lost 0 bases, with 14 bases between them. CDR3 DNA: TGTGCCAGCAGTGGGGGGGTGGAGAGAAGCACAGATACGCAGTATTTT. This translates into CASSGGVERSTDTQYF.

This rearrangement joins TRBV27 to TRBJ2-7, with a weak D call TRBD1 (5 bases). CDR1 MNHEY and CDR2 SMNVEV come from the germline V gene (reference sequence). V shed 2 bases and J shed 4 bases, with 12 bases lying between them. This CDR3 comprises 14 residues. CDR3 nucleotide sequence: TGTGCCAGCAGTTTAGGACACGGATTTTACGAGCAGTACTTC. This translates into CASSLGHGFYEQYF.

V and J are TRBV12-3 or TRBV12-4 and TRBJ1-2; TRBD1 agrees at 7 bases. The CDR3 sequence is 12 residues long. V was clipped by 3 bases and J by 6 bases; unmatched bases: 1. CDR3 residues: CASSFDRDGYTF. The CDR3 DNA follows: TGTGCCAGCAGTTTCGACAGGGATGGCTACACCTTC.